A selection of T cell receptor beta chains follows, all from one sample in a study of a mutant IDH1 vaccine in newly diagnosed glioma. The data were produced by immunoSEQ multiplex PCR, yet TCRdb's version contains in-frame clones alone and is incomplete. Altogether under 35,000 clones are present, around 87% being singletons, with the ten largest covering roughly 20%. These receptors are not linked to any known antigen. The input for sequencing was PBMCs, taken from a glioma patient whose treatment included an IDH1 peptide vaccine. The receptors derive from a man between 18 and 35 years old with glioma. The CDR3 runs from the conserved cysteine through the conserved F or W. Fields, in order: V gene, D gene, clone size, J gene, CDR3 DNA, CDR3 protein. The D gene is left open where the match is weak. Expanded clones get a size class; other rows say once, few or many, or leave the size out.

TRBV7-2	TRBD2	.	TRBJ2-3	TGTGCCAGCAGCTTAGCCCCCAGCGGGAGGCCAGATACGCAGTATTTT	CASSLAPSGRPDTQYF
TRBV27	TRBD2	.	TRBJ2-3	TGTGCCAGCAGTTTATTGGCTAGCGGGACACCAGATACGCAGTATTTT	CASSLLASGTPDTQYF
TRBV7-8	TRBD1	.	TRBJ2-7	TGTGCCAGCAGCGCGGACAGGGTCTCCTACGAGCAGTACTTC	CASSADRVSYEQYF
TRBV30	.	.	TRBJ1-2	TGTGCCTGGAGTGTAGTCCAGGGCGACTATGGCTACACCTTC	CAWSVVQGDYGYTF
TRBV2	.	.	TRBJ1-5	TGTGCCAGCAGTTTAGCTAGCAATCAGCCCCAGCATTTT	CASSLASNQPQHF
TRBV5-1	.	.	TRBJ1-2	TGCGCCAGCAGCTTGCTTACGGCCGACTATGGCTACACCTTC	CASSLLTADYGYTF
TRBV4-3	TRBD1	.	TRBJ1-1	TGCGCCAGCAGCCAAGACAGGGGGCAGGACACTGAAGCTTTCTTT	CASSQDRGQDTEAFF
TRBV29-1	.	.	TRBJ2-1	TGCAGCGCCAGGGGAAATGAGCAGTTCTTC	CSARGNEQFF
TRBV9	TRBD2	.	TRBJ2-2	TGTGCCAGCAGCGTAGGCAGGACTAGCGGTTATACCGGGGAGCTGTTTTTT	CASSVGRTSGYTGELFF
TRBV5-1	.	.	TRBJ1-1	TGCGCCAGCAGCGACGAGGACAGCAGAGCTTTCTTT	CASSDEDSRAFF
TRBV7-9	TRBD2	.	TRBJ2-7	TGTGCCTCATCTGGCGGGAGGGCGTACGAGCAGTACTTC	CASSGGRAYEQYF
TRBV10-3	.	.	TRBJ2-7	TGTGCCATCAGTGACTCGATCGGCGCCTACGAGCAGTACTTC	CAISDSIGAYEQYF
TRBV6-5	.	.	TRBJ2-4	TGTGCCAGCAGTTACTCAAGCGAGGGGGCCAAAAACATTCAGTACTTC	CASSYSSEGAKNIQYF
TRBV30	.	.	TRBJ2-5	TGTGCCTGGAGTGTATATGGCCAAGAGACCCAGTACTTC	CAWSVYGQETQYF
TRBV27	TRBD1	once	TRBJ2-7	TGTGCCAGCACCCTCAGGGGGCTAGGAGGGTACGAGCAGTACTTC	CASTLRGLGGYEQYF
TRBV15	TRBD1	.	TRBJ1-4	TGTGCCACCAGCAGGAGCCGGGACAGTAATGAAAAACTGTTTTTT	CATSRSRDSNEKLFF
TRBV5-1	.	.	TRBJ2-1	TGCGCCAGCAGCTTGGGGGGCGGGACCAGCTCCTACAATGAGCAGTTCTTC	CASSLGGGTSSYNEQFF
TRBV6-1	TRBD2	.	TRBJ2-2	TGTGCCAGCAGTGTGGGACTAGCGATCACCGGGGAGCTGTTTTTT	CASSVGLAITGELFF
TRBV5-1	.	.	TRBJ1-1	TGCGCCAGCAGCTTGCCAAATCGATACGGGACAACGGATCTCGTTATGAACACTGAAGCTTTCTTT	CASSLPNRYGTTDLVMNTEAFF
TRBV2	TRBD1	.	TRBJ1-1	TGTGCCAGCAGCCTCAGGGGGTTCAACACTGAAGCTTTCTTT	CASSLRGFNTEAFF
TRBV6-5	.	few	TRBJ1-1	TGTGCCAGCAGTTCAGGAGGGTTTGAAGCTTTCTTT	CASSSGGFEAFF
TRBV11-2	TRBD1	.	TRBJ2-1	TGTGCCAGCAGCACGCCATCGGGACAGGGTAGAAATGAGCAGTTCTTC	CASSTPSGQGRNEQFF
TRBV30	.	.	TRBJ2-5	TGTGCCTGGAGTGTAACGGAAGAGACCCAGTACTTC	CAWSVTEETQYF
TRBV2	TRBD2	.	TRBJ2-2	TGTGCCAGCCGGGGGACTAGCGGGAGACTCGGGGAGCTGTTTTTT	CASRGTSGRLGELFF
TRBV30	.	.	TRBJ2-2	TGTGCCTGGAGTGTACTAGGTATCACCGGGGAGCTGTTTTTT	CAWSVLGITGELFF
TRBV5-5	.	.	TRBJ2-7	TGTGCCAGCAGCGCTCACCCGGGGGAGACTTACGAGCAGTACTTC	CASSAHPGETYEQYF
TRBV6-1	.	.	TRBJ1-5	TGTGCCAGCAGAGCACCACAGGGTTCCAATCAGCCCCAGCATTTT	CASRAPQGSNQPQHF